These T cell receptor beta chains were read from a single sample in a study of T cell responses to AZD1222 COVID-19 vaccine. Assay: immunoSEQ multiplex PCR; the TCRdb copy retains only in-frame clones and omits some. The sample yields 80,000 or so clones, roughly 85% seen once. This material consisted of peripheral blood, taken on day 0 of AZD1222 vaccination. Receptor source: an adult in good health. Each CDR3 is given with its conserved first and last residue. The order of the fields is CDR3 DNA, CDR3 protein, D gene, V gene, clone size, J gene. The D gene is left open where the match is weak. Only some rows state a clone size, as once, few, many or a class for expanded clones.

CDR3nt: TGTGCCAGCAGCCAAGATTATAGTGCCCACGAGCAGTACTTC
CDR3aa: CASSQDYSAHEQYF
d_gene: .
v_gene: TRBV3-1/TRBV3-2
abundance: few
j_gene: TRBJ2-7

CDR3nt: TGTGCCAGCTCACCACCAATAAGGGGGTCCGGTGGCTACACCTTC
CDR3aa: CASSPPIRGSGGYTF
d_gene: .
v_gene: TRBV18
abundance: .
j_gene: TRBJ1-2

CDR3nt: TGCAGCGTTGAAGGCGTCACTGAAGCTTTCTTT
CDR3aa: CSVEGVTEAFF
d_gene: .
v_gene: TRBV29-1
abundance: .
j_gene: TRBJ1-1

CDR3nt: TGCGCCAGCGGAGGGGGAGGTGAAACTGGACTGGGGGAGCTGTTTTTT
CDR3aa: CASGGGGETGLGELFF
d_gene: .
v_gene: TRBV10-1
abundance: .
j_gene: TRBJ2-2

CDR3nt: TGTGCCAGCAGTTTAGCCCCAGGCTATGGCTACACCTTC
CDR3aa: CASSLAPGYGYTF
d_gene: .
v_gene: TRBV12-3/TRBV12-4
abundance: .
j_gene: TRBJ1-2

CDR3nt: TGTGCCAGCACCCAGACGGACATAGCGAACACTGAAGCTTTCTTT
CDR3aa: CASTQTDIANTEAFF
d_gene: .
v_gene: TRBV2
abundance: .
j_gene: TRBJ1-1

CDR3nt: TGTGCCAGCAGCTTAGGCAGGGGCGCAGGTCAGCCCCAGCATTTT
CDR3aa: CASSLGRGAGQPQHF
d_gene: .
v_gene: TRBV7-8
abundance: .
j_gene: TRBJ1-5

CDR3nt: TGTGCCAGCAGCTTCCAAAGGGGGGCTAGCTCCTACGAGCAGTACTTC
CDR3aa: CASSFQRGASSYEQYF
d_gene: .
v_gene: TRBV6-6
abundance: .
j_gene: TRBJ2-7

CDR3nt: TGTGCCAGCGACAGGGAGGGCACTGAAGCTTTCTTT
CDR3aa: CASDREGTEAFF
d_gene: TRBD1
v_gene: TRBV6-5
abundance: .
j_gene: TRBJ1-1

CDR3nt: TGTGCCAGCATAATCGGCGAGAATGGAAACACCATATATTTT
CDR3aa: CASIIGENGNTIYF
d_gene: .
v_gene: TRBV6-6
abundance: once
j_gene: TRBJ1-3

CDR3nt: TGCGCCAGCAGCCTCGACCGGGACAGACTTTCTGGAAACACCATATATTTT
CDR3aa: CASSLDRDRLSGNTIYF
d_gene: TRBD1
v_gene: TRBV4-1
abundance: .
j_gene: TRBJ1-3

CDR3nt: TGTGCCAGCAGCTTGGGGGGAGCCTCTATGAACACTGAAGCTTTCTTT
CDR3aa: CASSLGGASMNTEAFF
d_gene: .
v_gene: TRBV5-1
abundance: once
j_gene: TRBJ1-1

CDR3nt: TGTGCCAGCAGCCGGGACAGGGGACTAGCGGCCTCCTACGAGCAGTACTTC
CDR3aa: CASSRDRGLAASYEQYF
d_gene: .
v_gene: TRBV5-5
abundance: once
j_gene: TRBJ2-7

CDR3nt: TGTGCCAGCAGCTCGACAGTCAGATCACCCCTCCACTTT
CDR3aa: CASSSTVRSPLHF
d_gene: .
v_gene: TRBV11-2
abundance: .
j_gene: TRBJ1-6

CDR3nt: TGTGCCAGCACCGTACCTCTCCTGAAGTACGAGCAGTACTTC
CDR3aa: CASTVPLLKYEQYF
d_gene: .
v_gene: TRBV3-1/TRBV3-2
abundance: few
j_gene: TRBJ2-7

CDR3nt: TGTGCCAGCAGCACAGGGGAAGGAACTGAAGCTTTCTTT
CDR3aa: CASSTGEGTEAFF
d_gene: TRBD1
v_gene: TRBV12-3/TRBV12-4
abundance: .
j_gene: TRBJ1-1

CDR3nt: TGTGCCAGCAGTTGGACTAGCGGGCCCTACGAGCAGTACTTC
CDR3aa: CASSWTSGPYEQYF
d_gene: TRBD2
v_gene: TRBV6-2/TRBV6-3
abundance: .
j_gene: TRBJ2-7

CDR3nt: TGTGCCACCAGCAGAGATTTGGGGGGCTACGAGCAGTACTTC
CDR3aa: CATSRDLGGYEQYF
d_gene: .
v_gene: TRBV15
abundance: .
j_gene: TRBJ2-7

CDR3nt: TGCGCCAGCAGCGATAAGACAGGGACGTTTCAGAAACTGTTTTTT
CDR3aa: CASSDKTGTFQKLFF
d_gene: TRBD1
v_gene: TRBV4-1
abundance: .
j_gene: TRBJ1-4

CDR3nt: TGTGCCAGCAGTTCCGGGACCCAGGGTGAAAAACTGTTTTTT
CDR3aa: CASSSGTQGEKLFF
d_gene: .
v_gene: TRBV2
abundance: .
j_gene: TRBJ1-4

CDR3nt: TGTGCCAGCAGCGGGGGCAACTCTGGGGCCAACGTCCTGACTTTC
CDR3aa: CASSGGNSGANVLTF
d_gene: .
v_gene: TRBV9
abundance: .
j_gene: TRBJ2-6

CDR3nt: TGTGCCAGCAGTCCACGACCCCTCCTTAATAATGAAAAACTGTTTTTT
CDR3aa: CASSPRPLLNNEKLFF
d_gene: .
v_gene: TRBV2
abundance: .
j_gene: TRBJ1-4